The T cell receptor (beta chain) under discussion was sequenced for a study of shared T cell receptors in the human thymus (dated by TCRdb to about 2021). Concerning the study at large: The study examined how self-reactive, shared T-cell receptor alpha chains are generated in the human thymus.

Library construction relied on the immunoSEQ multiplex PCR assay. Not all clones reach the TCRdb copy of this immuneACCESS table, which keeps in-frame sequences only. Checked studies attribute under half of the gap to unresolved V genes and leave the rest unexplained. The sample contains 630,000 or so clones, around 87% of them found a single time. 0.009% to 0.0095% of the sample lies in the top ten. Trimming removed 4 bases from V and 4 bases from J, leaving 12 bases between the germline ends. CDR1 SGHRS and CDR2 YFSETQ were looked up in the germline V gene. The CDR3 goes from the cysteine to the phenylalanine over 14 residues. CDR3 DNA only is kept here, 42 bases in frame from base 1. A remark on this clone: Its antigen remains unidentified. There are no base qualities to consult, and no much larger clone falls within one base.

Separately, the same data were catalogued under a study of human thymus T cells. Taken from the second paper: The donors were immunologically healthy infants in Finland who had open corrective cardiac surgery for congenital heart defects. Thymus tissue was obtained as surgical resects removed during corrective cardiac surgery. Biased V and J gene segment usage appeared to be present in both thymic and peripheral blood repertoires. The related research found that thymic TCR repertoires overlapped highly between unrelated individuals. TCR alpha and beta repertoires from about 8 infant thymus samples and four related peripheral blood samples were characterized in the study. The infant donors were about 7 to 244 days old, and the cohort included several males and two females. Thymocytes were released mechanically from tissue and stored at -70 °C as pellets of roughly 9-31 million cells. A QIAsymphony instrument was used to extract genomic DNA from the frozen cell pellets. Using the immunoSEQ multiplex PCR assay, the TCRB and TCRAD loci were amplified from a standardized quantity of quality-controlled genomic DNA. The amplicons covered the V(D)J region and were long enough to include the CDR3 and to identify the V and J genes. The amplicons were sequenced on an Illumina platform via the commercial immunoSEQ service. Primer bias and sequencing errors were corrected as previously described, and TCRAD and TCRB definitions were based on the IMGT database. The repertoires were analysed using immunoSEQ Analyzer 3.0 and VDJTools for basic statistics, V/J segment usage, diversity estimates, rarefaction and pairwise overlap. To estimate diversity, the Chao1, ChaoE, Efron-Thisted, Shannon and inverse Simpson indices were applied, and diversity was also estimated on datasets down-sampled to the smallest sample. Repertoire overlap was determined by strict matching of CDR3 nucleotide sequence, V gene and J gene, and Jaccard-based multidimensional scaling clustering was applied. Thymus samples yielded on average roughly 810,000 unique TCRB clonotypes, compared with 80,000 to 95,000 from blood samples.

Sample: thymocytes. The sequence links TRBV5-1 to TRBJ1-5; the D gene is perhaps TRBD1, from 6 matching bases. This clonotype originated in a boy in the first two years of life with a congenital heart defect. Donor details come from another sample of the same person, matched by shared clones. The CDR3 region: CASSQGTPNQPQHF. The DNA reads TGCGCCAGCAGCCAAGGGACACCTAATCAGCCCCAGCATTTT. This CDR3, with the reference TRBV5-1 and TRBJ1-5 proteins standing in past its ends, gives the full variable domain KAGVTQTPRYLIKTRGQQVTLSCSPISGHRSVSWYQQTPGQGLQFLFEYFSETQRNKGNFPGRFSGRQFSNSRSEMNVSTLELGDSALYLCASSQGTPNQPQHFGDGTRLSIL.